This section outlines one T cell receptor beta chain sequence together with its context. Its antigen is still unknown. This sample is drawn from a study of blood T cells in healthy people across ages. For the second PCR, which ran for about 6 to 12 cycles, a sample-barcoded 5' primer and a J-beta primer mix were used. TCRdb redid the calling of the 5' RACE reads with MiXCR, one entry per CDR3 protein. The sample has about 830,000 distinct CDR3 sequences, 62% seen once. Study-wide points: The long-lived group displayed more naive CD4+ cells, plus higher diversity, than the aged donors did.

CDR3 length: 13 residues. V lost 6 bases to trimming and J lost 5 bases, with 10 bases between them. Germline V gene sequence: CDR1 SGHTA, CDR2 FQGNSA. V is TRBV7-2 and J is TRBJ2-2; D ambiguous. The material sequenced was blood. This TCR came from a man aged 25 to 40 in good health. The CDR3 is CASRLTRTGELFF. CDR3 nucleotide sequence: TGTGCCAGCAGACTAACTCGGACCGGGGAGCTGTTTTTT.